This TCR beta chain is drawn from a study of cytomegalovirus exposure and HLA in healthy donors. Whole-study findings and limits: Sequencing had likely introduced a cluster of highly shared sequence variants as an artifact.

Unmatched junction bases numbered 14, after V lost 4 bases and J lost 6 bases. CDR1 is SGHRS, CDR2 YFSETQ, per germline. The CDR3 is made up of 16 amino acids. Researchers ran the PCR with 60 Vbeta and 13 Jbeta primers. Clones were sequenced by immunoSEQ multiplex PCR, and TCRdb holds only the in-frame ones, with some missing. The sample gives 95,000 to 150,000 clones, around three quarters of which show up once; around 2.7% is in the top ten. Regarding this clone: What it binds is unknown.

This sequence originates from a woman aged 40 to 55 in good health and CMV-seropositive. This chain connects TRBV5-1 to TRBJ1-2; 8 bases fit TRBD1. The source material was PBMCs. The CDR3: CASSPQHGDRLHGYTF. CDR3 DNA: TGCGCCAGCAGCCCACAACACGGGGACAGGCTCCATGGCTACACCTTC. The full variable domain, rest sourced from reference TRBV5-1 and TRBJ1-2, is KAGVTQTPRYLIKTRGQQVTLSCSPISGHRSVSWYQQTPGQGLQFLFEYFSETQRNKGNFPGRFSGRQFSNSRSEMNVSTLELGDSALYLCASSPQHGDRLHGYTFGSGTRLTVV.